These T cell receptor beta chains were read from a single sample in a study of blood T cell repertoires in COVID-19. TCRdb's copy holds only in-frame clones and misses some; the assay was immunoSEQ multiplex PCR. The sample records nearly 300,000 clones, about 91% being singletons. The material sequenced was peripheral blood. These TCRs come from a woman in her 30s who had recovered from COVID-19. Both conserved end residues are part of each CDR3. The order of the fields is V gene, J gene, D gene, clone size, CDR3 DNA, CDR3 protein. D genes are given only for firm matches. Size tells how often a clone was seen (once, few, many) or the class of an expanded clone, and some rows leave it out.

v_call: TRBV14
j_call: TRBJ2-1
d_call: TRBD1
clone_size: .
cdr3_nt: TGTGCCAGCAGCCATTCCCAGGGGGTCCGGTTCTTC
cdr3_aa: CASSHSQGVRFF

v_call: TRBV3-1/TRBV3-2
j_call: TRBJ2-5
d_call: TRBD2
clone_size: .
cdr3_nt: TGTGCCAGCAGCCAAGGCGGGACTAGCGGGGCACTATTTCAAGAGACCCAGTACTTC
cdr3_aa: CASSQGGTSGALFQETQYF

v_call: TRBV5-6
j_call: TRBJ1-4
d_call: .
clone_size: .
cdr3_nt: TGTGCCAGCAGCTTGGCAGGCGGGGATGAAAAACTGTTTTTT
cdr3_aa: CASSLAGGDEKLFF

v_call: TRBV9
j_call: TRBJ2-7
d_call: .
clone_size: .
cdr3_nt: TGTGCCAGCAGCGTAGAACGTACCGGGTCGGAACAGTACTTC
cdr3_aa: CASSVERTGSEQYF

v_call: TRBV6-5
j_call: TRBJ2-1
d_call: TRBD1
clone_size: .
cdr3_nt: TGTGCCAGCAGGAAGGGACAGGGGAGGGGGCAGTTCTTC
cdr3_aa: CASRKGQGRGQFF

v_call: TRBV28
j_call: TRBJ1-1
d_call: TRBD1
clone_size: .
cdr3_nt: TGTGCCAGCACCACAGGGGGCTGGAACACTGAAGCTTTCTTT
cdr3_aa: CASTTGGWNTEAFF

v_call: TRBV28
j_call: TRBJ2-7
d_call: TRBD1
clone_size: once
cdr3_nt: TGTGCCAGCAGTTTATCGGGACAGGGGGTCTACGAGCAGTACTTC
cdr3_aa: CASSLSGQGVYEQYF

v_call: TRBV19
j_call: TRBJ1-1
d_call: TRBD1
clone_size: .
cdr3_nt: TGTGCCAGCGCTTTCGACAGGGCGGACACTGAAGCTTTCTTT
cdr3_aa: CASAFDRADTEAFF

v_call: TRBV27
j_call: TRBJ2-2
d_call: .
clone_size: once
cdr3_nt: TGTGCCAGCAAAACAGGACAGAACACCGGGGAGCTGTTTTTT
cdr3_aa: CASKTGQNTGELFF

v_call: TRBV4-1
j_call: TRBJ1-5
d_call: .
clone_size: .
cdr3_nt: TGCGCCAGCAGCCAAGAAAGGGAACTAGCTCAGCCCCAGCATTTT
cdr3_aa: CASSQERELAQPQHF

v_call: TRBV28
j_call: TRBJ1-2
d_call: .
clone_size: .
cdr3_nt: TGTGCCAGCAGCCCGTTGAGGGGGGGAAACTATGGCTACACCTTC
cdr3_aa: CASSPLRGGNYGYTF

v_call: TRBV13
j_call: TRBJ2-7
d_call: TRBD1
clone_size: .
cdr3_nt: TGTGCCAGCAGCCGGGCCGGGACAGGGACCTACGAGCAGTACTTC
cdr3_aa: CASSRAGTGTYEQYF

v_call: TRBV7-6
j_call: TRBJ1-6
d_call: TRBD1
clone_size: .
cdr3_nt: TGTACCAGCAGGCGAAACAGGGGATTAGATTCACCCCTCCACTTT
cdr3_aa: CTSRRNRGLDSPLHF

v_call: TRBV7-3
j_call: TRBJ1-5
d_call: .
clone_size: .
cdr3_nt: TGTGCCAGCAGCTTGACTGGACGGTCAGGGAAGCATTTT
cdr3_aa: CASSLTGRSGKHF

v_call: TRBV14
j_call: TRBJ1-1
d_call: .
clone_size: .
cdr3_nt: TGTGCCAGCAGCGACAGACCCATGAACACTGAAGCTTTCTTT
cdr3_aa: CASSDRPMNTEAFF

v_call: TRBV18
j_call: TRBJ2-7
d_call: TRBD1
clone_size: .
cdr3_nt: TGTGCCAGCTCCCAGGGACAGGCCTACGAGCAGTACTTC
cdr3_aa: CASSQGQAYEQYF

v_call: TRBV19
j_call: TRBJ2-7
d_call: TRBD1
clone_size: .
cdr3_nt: TGTGCCAGTAGTCTGGTAATGGGACAGGGGATCGGCGAGCAGTACTTC
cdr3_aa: CASSLVMGQGIGEQYF

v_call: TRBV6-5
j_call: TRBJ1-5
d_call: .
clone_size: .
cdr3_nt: TGTGCCAGCACTATCGGTCCCTATAGCAATCAGCCCCAGCATTTT
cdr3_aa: CASTIGPYSNQPQHF

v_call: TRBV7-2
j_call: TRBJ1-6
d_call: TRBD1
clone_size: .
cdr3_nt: TGTGCCAGCAGCTTGAAAGGAGGACAGGCTATCCACTTT
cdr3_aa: CASSLKGGQAIHF

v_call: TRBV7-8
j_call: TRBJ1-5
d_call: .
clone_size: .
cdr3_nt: TGTGCCAGCAGCTTAGAGACTGGTGGATTGAAGCCCCAGCATTTT
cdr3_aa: CASSLETGGLKPQHF

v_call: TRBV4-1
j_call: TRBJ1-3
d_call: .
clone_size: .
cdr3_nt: TGCGCCAGCAGTCCAACGCGAAGTGGAAACACCATATATTTT
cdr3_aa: CASSPTRSGNTIYF

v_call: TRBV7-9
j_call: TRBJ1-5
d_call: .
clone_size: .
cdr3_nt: TGTGCCAGCAGCTTAGCCCAAGGTGGGAGTCAGCCCCAGCATTTT
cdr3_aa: CASSLAQGGSQPQHF

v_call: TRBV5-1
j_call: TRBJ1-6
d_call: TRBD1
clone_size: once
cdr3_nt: TGCGCCAGCAGCCGAGGGACAGGTAATTCACCCCTCCACTTT
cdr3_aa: CASSRGTGNSPLHF

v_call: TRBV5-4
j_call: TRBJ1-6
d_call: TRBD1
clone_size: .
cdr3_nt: TGTGCCAGCAGCGCCGGGACAGGGCCCTCTAACTCCTATAATTCACCCCTCCACTTT
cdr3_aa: CASSAGTGPSNSYNSPLHF

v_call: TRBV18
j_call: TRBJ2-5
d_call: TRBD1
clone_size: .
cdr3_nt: TGTGCCAGCTCCCCCGGGACAGGGGACGAGACCCAGTACTTC
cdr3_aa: CASSPGTGDETQYF

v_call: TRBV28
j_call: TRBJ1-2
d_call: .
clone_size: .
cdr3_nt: TGTGCCAGTCAACAGGGTGCCACACGGAATGGCTACACCTTC
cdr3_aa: CASQQGATRNGYTF

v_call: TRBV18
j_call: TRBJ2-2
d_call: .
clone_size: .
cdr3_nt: TGTGCCAGCTCACCACTTGTGACATCGAACACCGGGGAGCTGTTTTTT
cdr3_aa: CASSPLVTSNTGELFF

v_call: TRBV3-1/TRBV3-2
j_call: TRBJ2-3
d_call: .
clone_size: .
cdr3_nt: TGTGCCAGCAGCTTTCTCCCTGGACAAGACACAGATACGCAGTATTTT
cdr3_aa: CASSFLPGQDTDTQYF

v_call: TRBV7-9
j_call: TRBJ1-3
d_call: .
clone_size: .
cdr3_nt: TGTGCCAGCAGCTGGATCACAGGGTTCTCTGGAAACACCATATATTTT
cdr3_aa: CASSWITGFSGNTIYF

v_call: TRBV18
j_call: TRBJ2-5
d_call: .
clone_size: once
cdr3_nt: TGTGCCAGCTCACCGGGGGGTTCAGAGACCCAGTACTTC
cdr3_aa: CASSPGGSETQYF

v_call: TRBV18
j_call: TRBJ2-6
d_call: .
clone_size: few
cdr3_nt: TGTGCCAGCTCACCATCAGGGACCAACGTCCTGACTTTC
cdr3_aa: CASSPSGTNVLTF

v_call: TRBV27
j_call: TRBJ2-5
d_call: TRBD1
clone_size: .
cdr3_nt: TGTGCCAGCAGTTTATCGGGGACAGGGGGGCAAGAGACCCAGTACTTC
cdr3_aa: CASSLSGTGGQETQYF

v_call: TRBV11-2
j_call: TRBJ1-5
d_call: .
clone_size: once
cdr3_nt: TGTGCCAGCAGCTTAGCGGTTAATCAGCCCCAGCATTTT
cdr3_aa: CASSLAVNQPQHF

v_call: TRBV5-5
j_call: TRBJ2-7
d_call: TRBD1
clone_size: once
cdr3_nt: TGTGCCAGCAGCAGACAGGGATCCTACGAGCAGTACTTC
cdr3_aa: CASSRQGSYEQYF

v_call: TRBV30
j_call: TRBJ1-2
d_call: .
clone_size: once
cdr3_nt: TGTGCCTGGAAACAACAGGGCGGCTACACCTTC
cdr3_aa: CAWKQQGGYTF

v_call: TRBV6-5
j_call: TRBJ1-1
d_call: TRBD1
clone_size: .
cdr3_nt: TGTGCCAGCAGTTGGTTAGGGACAGGGCGACATACTGAAGCTTTCTTT
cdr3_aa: CASSWLGTGRHTEAFF

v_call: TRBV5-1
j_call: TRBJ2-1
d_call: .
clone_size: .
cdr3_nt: TGCGCCAGCAGCCAACCAGACAATGAGCAGTTCTTC
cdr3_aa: CASSQPDNEQFF

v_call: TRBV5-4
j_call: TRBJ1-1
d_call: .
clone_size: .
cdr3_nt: TGTGCCAGCAGCCCGGACTGGGAGGAGAACACTGAAGCTTTCTTT
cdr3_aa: CASSPDWEENTEAFF

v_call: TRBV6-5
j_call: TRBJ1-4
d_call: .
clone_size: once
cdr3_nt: TGTGCCAGCAGTCGGTTGAATGAAAAACTGTTTTTT
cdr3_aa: CASSRLNEKLFF

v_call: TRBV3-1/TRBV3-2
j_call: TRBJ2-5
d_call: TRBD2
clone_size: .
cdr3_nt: TGTGCCAGCAGCCAAGATAATAGCGGGGGGGGTGGCCAGTACTTC
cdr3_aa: CASSQDNSGGGGQYF

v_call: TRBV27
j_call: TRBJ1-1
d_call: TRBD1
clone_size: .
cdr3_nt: TGTGCCAGCGCCTCGAGGGGGCTCCTTGAAGCTTTCTTT
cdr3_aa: CASASRGLLEAFF

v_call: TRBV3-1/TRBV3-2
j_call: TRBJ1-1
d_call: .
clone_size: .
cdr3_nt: TGTGCCAGCAGCCAAGAGCGGGACCTGAACACTGAAGCTTTCTTT
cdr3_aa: CASSQERDLNTEAFF

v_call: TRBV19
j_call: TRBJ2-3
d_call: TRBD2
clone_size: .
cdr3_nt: TGTGCCAGTAGTTCTAACCTAGCGGGGGCCGGGGATACGCAGTATTTT
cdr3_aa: CASSSNLAGAGDTQYF

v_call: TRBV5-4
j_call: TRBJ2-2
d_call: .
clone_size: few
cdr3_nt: TGTGCCAGCAGCGTACAGGGATCACGGACCGGGGAGCTGTTTTTT
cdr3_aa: CASSVQGSRTGELFF

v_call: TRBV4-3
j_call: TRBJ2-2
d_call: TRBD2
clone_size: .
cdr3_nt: TGCGCCAGCAGCCAAGGGTCGGGGGGAATCACCGGGGAGCTGTTTTTT
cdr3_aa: CASSQGSGGITGELFF

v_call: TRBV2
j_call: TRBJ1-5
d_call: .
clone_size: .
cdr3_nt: TGTGCCAGCAGTGGCCAGGGTCAGCCCCAGCATTTT
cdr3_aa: CASSGQGQPQHF

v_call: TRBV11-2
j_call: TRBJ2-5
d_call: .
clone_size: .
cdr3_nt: TGTGCCAGCAGCTTGACCCTCTCCGGCAGGAACCCCCGGGAGACCCAGTACTTC
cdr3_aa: CASSLTLSGRNPRETQYF

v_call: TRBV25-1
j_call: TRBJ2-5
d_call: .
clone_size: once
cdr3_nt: TGTGCCAGCAGGGAGGGAGCGGAAGAAGAGACCCAGTACTTC
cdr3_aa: CASREGAEEETQYF

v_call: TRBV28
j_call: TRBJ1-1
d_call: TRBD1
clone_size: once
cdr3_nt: TGTGCCACCACCCTCACCGGGGACAGGGACAACACTGAAGCTTTCTTT
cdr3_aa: CATTLTGDRDNTEAFF

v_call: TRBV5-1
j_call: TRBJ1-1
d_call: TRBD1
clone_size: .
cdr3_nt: TGCGCCAGCAGCTTGGCCCCGGGACAGGGTAGAGACACTGAAGCTTTCTTT
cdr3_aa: CASSLAPGQGRDTEAFF

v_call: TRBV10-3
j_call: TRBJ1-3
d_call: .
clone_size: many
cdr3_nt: TGTGCCATCAGGGATACGAGGACAGACTCTGGAAACACCATATATTTT
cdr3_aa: CAIRDTRTDSGNTIYF